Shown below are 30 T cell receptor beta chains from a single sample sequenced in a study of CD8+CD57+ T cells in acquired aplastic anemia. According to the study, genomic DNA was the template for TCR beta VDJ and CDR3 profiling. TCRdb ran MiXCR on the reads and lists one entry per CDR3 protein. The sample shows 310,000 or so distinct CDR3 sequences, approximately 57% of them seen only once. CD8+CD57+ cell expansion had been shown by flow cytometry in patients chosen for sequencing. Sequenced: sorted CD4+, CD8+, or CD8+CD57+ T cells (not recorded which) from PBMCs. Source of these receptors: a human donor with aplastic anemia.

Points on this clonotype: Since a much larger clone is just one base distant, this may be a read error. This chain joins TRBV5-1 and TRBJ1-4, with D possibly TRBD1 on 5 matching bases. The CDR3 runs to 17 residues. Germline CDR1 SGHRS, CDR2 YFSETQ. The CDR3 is CASSSSGGPATNGKLFF. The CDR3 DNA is TGCGCCAGCAGCTCCTCTGGGGGACCCGCAACTAATGGAAAACTGTTTTTT.

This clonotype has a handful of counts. This CDR3 reads CASSIKWGEAFF. The CDR3 DNA follows: TGTGCCAGCAGCATCAAATGGGGTGAAGCTTTCTTT. This chain joins TRBV7-8 and TRBJ1-1; D is ambiguous. Germline lookup yields CDR1 SGHVS and CDR2 FQNEAQ. V was pared by 5 bases and J by 7 bases, with 11 bases between. This CDR3 has 12 residues.

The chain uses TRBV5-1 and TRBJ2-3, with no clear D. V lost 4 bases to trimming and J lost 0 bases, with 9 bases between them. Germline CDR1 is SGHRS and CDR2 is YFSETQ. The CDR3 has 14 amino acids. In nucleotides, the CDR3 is TGCGCCAGCAGCCATGACACTAGCACAGATACGCAGTATTTT. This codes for CASSHDTSTDTQYF.

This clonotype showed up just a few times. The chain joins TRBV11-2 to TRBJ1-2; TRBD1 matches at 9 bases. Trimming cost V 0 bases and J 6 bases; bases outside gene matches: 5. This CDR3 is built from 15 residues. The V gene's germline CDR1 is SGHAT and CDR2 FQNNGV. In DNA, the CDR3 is TGTGCCAGCAGCTTAGAACAGGGGGACAGGGATGGCTACACCTTC. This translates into CASSLEQGDRDGYTF.

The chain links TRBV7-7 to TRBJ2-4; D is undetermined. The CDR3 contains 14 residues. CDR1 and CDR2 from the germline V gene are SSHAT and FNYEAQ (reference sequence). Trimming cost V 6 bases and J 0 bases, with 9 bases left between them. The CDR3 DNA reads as TGTGCCAGCAGATCGAATAAAGCCAAAAACATTCAGTACTTC. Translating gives CASRSNKAKNIQYF.

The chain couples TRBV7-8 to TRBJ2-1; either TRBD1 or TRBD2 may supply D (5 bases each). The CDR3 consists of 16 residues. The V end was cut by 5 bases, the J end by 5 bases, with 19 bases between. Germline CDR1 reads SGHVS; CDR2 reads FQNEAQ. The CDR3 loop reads CASSPRGAVSDNEQFF. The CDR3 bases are TGTGCCAGCAGCCCCCGGGGCGCCGTAAGCGACAATGAGCAGTTCTTC.

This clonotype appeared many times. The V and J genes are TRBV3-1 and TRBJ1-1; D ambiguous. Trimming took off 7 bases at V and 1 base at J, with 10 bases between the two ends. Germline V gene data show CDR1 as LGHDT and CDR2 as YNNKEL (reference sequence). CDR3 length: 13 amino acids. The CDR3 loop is CASTPGGNTEAFF. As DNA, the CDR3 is TGTGCCAGCACTCCGGGAGGGAACACTGAAGCTTTCTTT.

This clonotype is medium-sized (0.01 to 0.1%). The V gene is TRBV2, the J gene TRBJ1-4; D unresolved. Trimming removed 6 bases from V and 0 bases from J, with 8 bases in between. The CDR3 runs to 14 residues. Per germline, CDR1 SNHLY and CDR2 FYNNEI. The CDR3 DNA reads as TGTGCCAGCAGGCGGTCGCCAACTAATGAAAAACTGTTTTTT. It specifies CASRRSPTNEKLFF.

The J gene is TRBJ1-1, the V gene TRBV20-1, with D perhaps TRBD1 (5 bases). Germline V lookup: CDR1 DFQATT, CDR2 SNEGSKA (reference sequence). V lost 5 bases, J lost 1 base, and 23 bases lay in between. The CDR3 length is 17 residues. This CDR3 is CSAALSRTSGGNTEAFF. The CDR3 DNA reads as TGCAGTGCTGCCCTCTCCAGGACTAGCGGGGGGAACACTGAAGCTTTCTTT.

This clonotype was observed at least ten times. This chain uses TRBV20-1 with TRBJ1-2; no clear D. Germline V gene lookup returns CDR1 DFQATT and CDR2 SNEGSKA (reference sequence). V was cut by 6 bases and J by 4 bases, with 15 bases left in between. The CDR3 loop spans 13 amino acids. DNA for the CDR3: TGCAGTGCCCGGGGTGGGGAAACCTATGGCTACACCTTC. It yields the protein CSARGGETYGYTF.

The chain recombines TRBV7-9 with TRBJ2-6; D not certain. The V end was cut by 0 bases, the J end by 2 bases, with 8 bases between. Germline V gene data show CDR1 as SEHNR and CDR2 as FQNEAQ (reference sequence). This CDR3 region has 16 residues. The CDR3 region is CASSLALTPGANVLTF. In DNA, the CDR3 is TGTGCCAGCAGCTTAGCGCTGACTCCTGGGGCCAACGTCCTGACTTTC.

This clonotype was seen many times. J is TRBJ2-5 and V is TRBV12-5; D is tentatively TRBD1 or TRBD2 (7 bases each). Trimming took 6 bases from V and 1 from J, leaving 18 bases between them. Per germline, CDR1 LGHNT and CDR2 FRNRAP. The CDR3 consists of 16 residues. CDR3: CASGSGGRGLQETQYF. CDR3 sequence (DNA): TGTGCTAGTGGATCGGGTGGGAGGGGGCTCCAAGAGACCCAGTACTTC.

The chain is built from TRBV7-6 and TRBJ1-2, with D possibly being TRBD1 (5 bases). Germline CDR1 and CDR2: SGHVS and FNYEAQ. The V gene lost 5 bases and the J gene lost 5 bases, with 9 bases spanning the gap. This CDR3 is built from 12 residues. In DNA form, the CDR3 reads TGTGCCAGCAGCGATCAGGGATATGGCTACACCTTC. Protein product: CASSDQGYGYTF.

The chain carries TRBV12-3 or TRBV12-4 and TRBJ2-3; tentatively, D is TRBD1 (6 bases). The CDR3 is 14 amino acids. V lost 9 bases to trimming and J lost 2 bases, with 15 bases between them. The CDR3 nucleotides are TGTGCCAGACTGACAGGCGCTTACACAGATACGCAGTATTTT. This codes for CARLTGAYTDTQYF.

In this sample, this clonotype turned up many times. CDR3 amino acids: CSAPSMTSGTGRATADTQYF. The DNA for the CDR3 is TGCAGTGCCCCGAGTATGACTAGCGGGACGGGAAGGGCCACGGCAGATACGCAGTATTTT. The chain uses TRBV20-1 and TRBJ2-3, with 11 bases that match TRBD2. V shed 6 bases and J 4 bases; nucleotides not matched to a gene: 24. Germline V lookup: CDR1 DFQATT, CDR2 SNEGSKA (reference sequence). This CDR3 is 20 amino acids long.

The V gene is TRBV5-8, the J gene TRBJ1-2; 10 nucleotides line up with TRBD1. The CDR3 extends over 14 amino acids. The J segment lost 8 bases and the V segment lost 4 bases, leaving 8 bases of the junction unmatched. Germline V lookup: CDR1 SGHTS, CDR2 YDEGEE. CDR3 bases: TGTGCCAGCAGCGCTAGACAGGGGGCTGCGGGCTACACCTTC. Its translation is CASSARQGAAGYTF.

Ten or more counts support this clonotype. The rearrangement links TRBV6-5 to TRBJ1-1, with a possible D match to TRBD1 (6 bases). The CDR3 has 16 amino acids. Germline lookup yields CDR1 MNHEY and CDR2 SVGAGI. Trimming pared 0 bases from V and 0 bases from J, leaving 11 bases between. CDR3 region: CASSYSVGGVNTEAFF. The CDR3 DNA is TGTGCCAGCAGTTACTCGGTAGGGGGGGTGAACACTGAAGCTTTCTTT.

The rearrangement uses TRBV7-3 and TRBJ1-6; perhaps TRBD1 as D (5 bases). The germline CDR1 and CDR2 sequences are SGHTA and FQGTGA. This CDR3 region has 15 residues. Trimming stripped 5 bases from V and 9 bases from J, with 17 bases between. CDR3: CASSRNRDRGSPLHF. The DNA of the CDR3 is TGTGCCAGCAGCCGAAACCGGGACCGAGGTTCACCCCTCCACTTT.

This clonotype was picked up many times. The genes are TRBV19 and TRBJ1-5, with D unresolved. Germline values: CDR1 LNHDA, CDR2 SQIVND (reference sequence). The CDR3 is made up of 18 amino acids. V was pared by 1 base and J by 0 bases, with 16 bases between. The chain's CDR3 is CASSIVLVGPLSNQPQHF. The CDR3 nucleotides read TGTGCCAGTAGTATAGTTCTCGTTGGGCCACTTAGCAATCAGCCCCAGCATTTT.

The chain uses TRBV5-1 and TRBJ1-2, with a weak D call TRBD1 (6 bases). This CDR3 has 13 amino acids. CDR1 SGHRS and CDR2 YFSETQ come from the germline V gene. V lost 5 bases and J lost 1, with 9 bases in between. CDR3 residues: CASRRDNNYGYTF. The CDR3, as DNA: TGCGCCAGCAGACGGGACAATAACTATGGCTACACCTTC.

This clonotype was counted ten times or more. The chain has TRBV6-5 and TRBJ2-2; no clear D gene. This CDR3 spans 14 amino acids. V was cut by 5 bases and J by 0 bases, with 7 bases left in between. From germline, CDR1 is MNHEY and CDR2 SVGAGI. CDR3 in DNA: TGTGCCAGCAGTAGAAAACCGAACACCGGGGAGCTGTTTTTT. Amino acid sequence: CASSRKPNTGELFF.

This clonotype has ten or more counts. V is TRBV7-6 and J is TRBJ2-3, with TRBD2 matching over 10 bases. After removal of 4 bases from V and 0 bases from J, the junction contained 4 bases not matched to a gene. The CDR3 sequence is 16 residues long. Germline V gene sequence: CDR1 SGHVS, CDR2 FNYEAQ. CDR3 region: CASSSLAGVSTDTQYF. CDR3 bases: TGTGCCAGCAGCTCGCTAGCGGGGGTCAGCACAGATACGCAGTATTTT.

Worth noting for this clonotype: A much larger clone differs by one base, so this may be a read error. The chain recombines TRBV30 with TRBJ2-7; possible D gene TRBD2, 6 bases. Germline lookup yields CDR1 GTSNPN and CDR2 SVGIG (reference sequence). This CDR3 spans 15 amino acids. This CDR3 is CAWSPLQGGSGEQCF. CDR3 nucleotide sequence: TGTGCCTGGAGTCCCCTGCAGGGAGGTTCCGGGGAGCAGTGCTTC.

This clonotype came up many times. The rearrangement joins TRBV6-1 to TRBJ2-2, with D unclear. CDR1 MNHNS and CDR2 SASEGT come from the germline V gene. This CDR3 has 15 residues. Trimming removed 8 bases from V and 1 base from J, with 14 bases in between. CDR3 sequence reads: CASRVSEVNTGELFF. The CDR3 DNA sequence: TGTGCCAGCCGAGTGAGTGAGGTGAACACCGGGGAGCTGTTTTTT.

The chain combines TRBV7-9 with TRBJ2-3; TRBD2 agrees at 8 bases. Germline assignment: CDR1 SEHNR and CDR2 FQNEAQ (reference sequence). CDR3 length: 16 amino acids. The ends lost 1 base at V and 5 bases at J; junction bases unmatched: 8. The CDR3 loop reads CASSLGRWLAGDTQYF. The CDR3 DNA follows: TGTGCCAGCAGCTTAGGACGTTGGCTAGCGGGAGATACGCAGTATTTT.

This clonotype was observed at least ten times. CDR3 sequence: CASSFTLTGFYEQYF. DNA of the CDR3: TGTGCCAGCAGCTTTACCTTGACAGGATTCTACGAGCAGTACTTC. The J gene is TRBJ2-7, the V gene TRBV5-8, with D possibly TRBD1 on 6 matching bases. CDR1 SGHTS and CDR2 YDEGEE come from the germline V gene. V was cut by 2 bases and J by 3 bases, with 15 bases left in between. This CDR3 region has 15 residues.

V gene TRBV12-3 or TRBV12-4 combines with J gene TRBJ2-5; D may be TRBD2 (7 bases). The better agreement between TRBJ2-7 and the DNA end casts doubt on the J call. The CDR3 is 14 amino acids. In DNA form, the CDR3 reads TGTGCCAGCAGCAATCCCGGGGGGCTTTACGAGCAGTACTTC. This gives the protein CASSNPGGLYEQYF.

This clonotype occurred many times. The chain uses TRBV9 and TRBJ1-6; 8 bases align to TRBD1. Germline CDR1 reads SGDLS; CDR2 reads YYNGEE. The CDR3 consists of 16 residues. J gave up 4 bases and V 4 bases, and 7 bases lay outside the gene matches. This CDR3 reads CASSPFGQGYNSPLHF. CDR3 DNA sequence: TGTGCCAGCAGCCCATTCGGACAGGGATATAATTCACCCCTCCACTTT.

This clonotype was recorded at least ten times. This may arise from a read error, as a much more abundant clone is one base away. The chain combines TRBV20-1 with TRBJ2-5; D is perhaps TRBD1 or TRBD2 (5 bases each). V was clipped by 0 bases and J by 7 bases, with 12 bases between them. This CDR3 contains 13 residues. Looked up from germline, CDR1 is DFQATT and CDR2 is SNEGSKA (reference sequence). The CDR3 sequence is CSARDPGSRTQYF. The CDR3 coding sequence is TGCAGTGCTAGAGATCCAGGGAGTAGGACCCAGTACTTC.

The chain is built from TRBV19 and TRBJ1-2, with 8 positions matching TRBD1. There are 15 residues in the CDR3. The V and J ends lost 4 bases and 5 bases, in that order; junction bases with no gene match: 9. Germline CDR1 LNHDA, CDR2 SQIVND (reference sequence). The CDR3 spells CASSRTGQGSYGYTF. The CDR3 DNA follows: TGTGCCAGTAGTAGGACCGGACAGGGAAGTTATGGCTACACCTTC. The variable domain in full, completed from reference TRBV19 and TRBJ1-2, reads DGGITQSPKYLFRKEGQNVTLSCEQNLNHDAMYWYRQDPGQGLRLIYYSQIVNDFQKGDIAEGYSVSREKKESFPLTVTSAQKNPTAFYLCASSRTGQGSYGYTFGSGTRLTVV.